This T cell receptor (beta chain) was obtained from a study of blood T cell repertoires in COVID-19. Produced via immunoSEQ multiplex PCR; TCRdb's table is partial and in-frame only. The table includes over 90,000 clones, 81% detected once. The V end lost 2 bases, the J end lost 0 bases, and 8 bases lay between the germline ends. This CDR3 comprises 15 residues. Germline CDR1 and CDR2: SGHRS and YFSETQ. Sequencing was carried out using peripheral blood. The chain links TRBV5-1 to TRBJ2-2, with D possibly being TRBD2 (5 bases). The TCR sequence derives from a man at least 80 years old with COVID-19, enrolled during active disease. The CDR3 protein is CASSLGAANTGELFF. The CDR3 region has the DNA TGCGCCAGCAGCTTAGGAGCGGCGAACACCGGGGAGCTGTTTTTT.